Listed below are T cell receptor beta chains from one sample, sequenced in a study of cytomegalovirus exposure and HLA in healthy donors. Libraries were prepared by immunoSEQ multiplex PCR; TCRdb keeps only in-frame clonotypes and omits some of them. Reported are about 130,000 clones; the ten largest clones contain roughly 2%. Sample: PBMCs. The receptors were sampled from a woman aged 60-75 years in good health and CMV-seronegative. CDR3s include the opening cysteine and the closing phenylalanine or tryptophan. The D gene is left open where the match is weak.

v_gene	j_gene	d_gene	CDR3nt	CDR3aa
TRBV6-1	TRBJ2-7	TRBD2	TGTGCCAGCAGTGAAGAGGTGAGGGGAGGGACGCAGTACTTC	CASSEEVRGGTQYF
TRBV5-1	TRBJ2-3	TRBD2	TGCGCCAGCAGCCCGGGACTAGCGGAGACAGATACGCAGTATTTT	CASSPGLAETDTQYF
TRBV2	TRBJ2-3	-	TGTGCCAGCCTCTGGGACTTCACAGATACGCAGTATTTT	CASLWDFTDTQYF
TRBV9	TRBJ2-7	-	TGTGCCAGCAGCGTCGGGGGGCCTACCTACGAGCAGTACTTC	CASSVGGPTYEQYF
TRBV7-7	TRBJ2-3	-	TGTGCTAGCAGCCTAGATAATGGGAGCCCCCGACAGTATTTT	CASSLDNGSPRQYF
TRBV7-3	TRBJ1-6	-	TGTGCCAGCAGCATACACAGTAAGACGGATAATTCACCCCTCCACTTT	CASSIHSKTDNSPLHF
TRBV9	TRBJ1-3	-	TGTGCCAGCAGCGTAGAACCTAGGACTACTGGAAACACCATATATTTT	CASSVEPRTTGNTIYF
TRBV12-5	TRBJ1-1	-	TGTGCTAGTGGTTTGGTAGGGGGAGGGGGCACTGAAGCTTTCTTT	CASGLVGGGGTEAFF
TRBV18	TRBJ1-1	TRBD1	TGTGCCAGCTCACCGCTCCGGACAGGTGAAGCTTTCTTT	CASSPLRTGEAFF
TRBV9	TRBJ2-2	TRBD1	TGTGCCAGCAGTCCAGGGGGCTTCGGCACCGGGGAGCTGTTTTTT	CASSPGGFGTGELFF
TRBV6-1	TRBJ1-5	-	TGTGCCAGCAGCCCGGACAGAAACAATCAGCCCCAGCATTTT	CASSPDRNNQPQHF
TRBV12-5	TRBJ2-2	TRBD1	TGTGCTAGTGGTTTGTCAGGACAGGGGCTCAGCACCGGGGAGCTGTTTTTT	CASGLSGQGLSTGELFF
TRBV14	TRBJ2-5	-	TGTGCCAGCAGCCAAGTCCCAGACAGTCAAGAGACCCAGTACTTC	CASSQVPDSQETQYF